This T cell receptor (beta chain) was captured by sequencing in a study of T-cell reconstitution after alpha-beta-depleted transplantation in children. Unique molecular identifiers were incorporated during preparation of the TCRbeta library. TCRdb passed the PCR reads through MiXCR, listing each CDR3 protein once. The table has some 120,000 distinct CDR3 sequences, approximately 10% seen once. As for this clonotype: The target antigen is unknown.

This CDR3 is built from 16 residues. Looked up from germline, CDR1 is SGHRS and CDR2 is YFSETQ. With V trimmed by 0 bases and J by 7 bases, 9 bases remained unmatched. Study findings and constraints: Several hundred expanded graft clones reportedly gave rise to the alpha-beta T cells present about two months after transplant. A year had passed since transplant, and T-cell counts and diversity by then came mostly from newly produced T cells. Some patients owed their high day-60 TCRbeta diversity to surviving recipient T cells and thymic progenitors.

The source was PBMCs, collected before TCRalphabeta/CD19-depleted stem cell transplant. The receptor was isolated from a boy younger than 10 with acute lymphoblastic leukemia, due to receive a stem cell transplant. V gene TRBV5-1 combines with J gene TRBJ2-1; 8 bases match TRBD2. The CDR3: CASSLADGRAWNEQFF. The CDR3 bases are TGCGCCAGCAGCTTGGCCGACGGGAGGGCCTGGAATGAGCAGTTCTTC. Drawing the rest from reference TRBV5-1 and TRBJ2-1, the complete variable domain is KAGVTQTPRYLIKTRGQQVTLSCSPISGHRSVSWYQQTPGQGLQFLFEYFSETQRNKGNFPGRFSGRQFSNSRSEMNVSTLELGDSALYLCASSLADGRAWNEQFFGPGTRLTVL.